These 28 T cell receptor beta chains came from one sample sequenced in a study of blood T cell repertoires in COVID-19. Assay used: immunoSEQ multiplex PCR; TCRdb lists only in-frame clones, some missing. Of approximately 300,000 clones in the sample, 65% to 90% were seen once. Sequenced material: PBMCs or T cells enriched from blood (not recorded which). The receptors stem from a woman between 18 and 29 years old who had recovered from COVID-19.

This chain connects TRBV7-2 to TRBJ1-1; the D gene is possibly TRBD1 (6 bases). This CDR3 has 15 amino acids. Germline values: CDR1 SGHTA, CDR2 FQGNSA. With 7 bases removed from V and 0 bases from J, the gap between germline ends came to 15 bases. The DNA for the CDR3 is TGTGCCAGCACCGAATCGGGACATTTGAACACTGAAGCTTTCTTT. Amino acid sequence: CASTESGHLNTEAFF.

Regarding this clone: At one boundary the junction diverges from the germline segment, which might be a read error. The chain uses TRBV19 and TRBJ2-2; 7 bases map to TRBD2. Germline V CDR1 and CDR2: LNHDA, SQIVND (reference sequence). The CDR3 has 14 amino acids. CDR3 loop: CASSIAGVAGELFF. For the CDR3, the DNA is TGTGCCAGCAGTATCGCGGGGGTCGCCGGGGAGCTGTTTTTT.

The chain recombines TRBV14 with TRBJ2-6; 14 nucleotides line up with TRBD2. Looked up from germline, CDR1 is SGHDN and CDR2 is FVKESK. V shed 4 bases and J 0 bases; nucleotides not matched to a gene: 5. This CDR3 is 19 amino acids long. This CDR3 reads CASSPGLAGGYSGANVLTF. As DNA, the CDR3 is TGTGCCAGCAGCCCCGGACTAGCGGGGGGCTACTCTGGGGCCAACGTCCTGACTTTC.

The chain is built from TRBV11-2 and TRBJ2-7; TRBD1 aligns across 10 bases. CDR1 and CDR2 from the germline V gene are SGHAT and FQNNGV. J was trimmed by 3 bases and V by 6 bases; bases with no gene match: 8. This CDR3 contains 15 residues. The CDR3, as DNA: TGTGCCAGCAGATGGACAGGACAGGGGGACTACGAGCAGTACTTC. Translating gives CASRWTGQGDYEQYF.

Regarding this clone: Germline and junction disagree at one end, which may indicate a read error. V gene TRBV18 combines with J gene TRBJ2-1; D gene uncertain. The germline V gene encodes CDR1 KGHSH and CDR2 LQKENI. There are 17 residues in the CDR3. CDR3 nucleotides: TGTGCCAGCTCACCACAGTCGGCAGGCCTCTCCGACAATGAGCAGTTCTTC. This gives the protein CASSPQSAGLSDNEQFF.

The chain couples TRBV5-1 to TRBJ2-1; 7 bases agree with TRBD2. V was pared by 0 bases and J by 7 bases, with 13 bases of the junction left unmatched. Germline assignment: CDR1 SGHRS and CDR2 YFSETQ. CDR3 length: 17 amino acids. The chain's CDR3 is CASSLAGGRALLNEQFF. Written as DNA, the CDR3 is TGCGCCAGCAGCTTGGCCGGGGGGAGGGCCTTATTGAATGAGCAGTTCTTC.

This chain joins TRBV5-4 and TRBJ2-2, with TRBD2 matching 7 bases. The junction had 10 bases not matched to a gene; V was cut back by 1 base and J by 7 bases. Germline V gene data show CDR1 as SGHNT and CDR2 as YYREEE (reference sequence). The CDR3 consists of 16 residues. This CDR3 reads CASSLNRGSDGGELFF. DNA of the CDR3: TGTGCCAGCAGCTTGAATCGCGGGAGCGATGGCGGGGAGCTGTTTTTT.

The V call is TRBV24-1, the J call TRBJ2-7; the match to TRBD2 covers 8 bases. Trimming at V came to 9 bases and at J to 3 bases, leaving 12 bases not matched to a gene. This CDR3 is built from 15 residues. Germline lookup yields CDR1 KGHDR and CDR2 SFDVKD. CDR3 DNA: TGTGCCACCCACCGACTGGCGGGGGGATACTACGAGCAGTACTTC. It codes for CATHRLAGGYYEQYF.

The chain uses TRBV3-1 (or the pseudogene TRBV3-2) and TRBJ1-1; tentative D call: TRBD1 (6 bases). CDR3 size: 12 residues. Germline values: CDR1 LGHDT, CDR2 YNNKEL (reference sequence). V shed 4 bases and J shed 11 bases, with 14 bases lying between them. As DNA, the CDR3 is TGTGCCAGCAGCCCAGGGGTAGGGAGTGCTTTCTTT. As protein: CASSPGVGSAFF.

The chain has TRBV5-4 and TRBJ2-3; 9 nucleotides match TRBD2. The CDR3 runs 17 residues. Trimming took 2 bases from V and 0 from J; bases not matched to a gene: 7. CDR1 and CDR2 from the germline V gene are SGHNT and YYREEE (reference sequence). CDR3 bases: TGTGCCAGCAGCTTAGCGGGACTAGCCTATAGCACAGATACGCAGTATTTT. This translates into CASSLAGLAYSTDTQYF. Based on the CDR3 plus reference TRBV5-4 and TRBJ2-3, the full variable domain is ETGVTQSPTHLIKTRGQQVTLRCSSQSGHNTVSWYQQALGQGPQFIFQYYREEENGRGNFPPRFSGLQFPNYSSELNVNALELDDSALYLCASSLAGLAYSTDTQYFGPGTRLTVL.

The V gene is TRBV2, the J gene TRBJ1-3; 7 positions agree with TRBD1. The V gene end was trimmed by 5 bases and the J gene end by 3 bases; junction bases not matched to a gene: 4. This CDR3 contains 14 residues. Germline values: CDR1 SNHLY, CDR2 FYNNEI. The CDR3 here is CASSTRTGGNTIYF. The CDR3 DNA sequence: TGTGCCAGCAGTACCCGGACAGGTGGAAACACCATATATTTT.

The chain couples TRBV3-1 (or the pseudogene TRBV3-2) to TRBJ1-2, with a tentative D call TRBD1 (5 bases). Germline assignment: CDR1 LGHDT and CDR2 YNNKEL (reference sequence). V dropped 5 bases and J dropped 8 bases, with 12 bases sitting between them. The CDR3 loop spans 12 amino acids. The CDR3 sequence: CASSYQGYGYTF. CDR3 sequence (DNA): TGTGCCAGCAGCTATCAGGGTTACGGCTACACCTTC.

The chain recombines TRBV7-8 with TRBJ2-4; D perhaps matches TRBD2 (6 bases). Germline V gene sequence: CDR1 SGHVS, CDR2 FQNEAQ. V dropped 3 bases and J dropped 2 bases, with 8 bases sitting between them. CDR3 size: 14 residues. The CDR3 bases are TGTGCCAGCAGCTTGACTAGTACCAAAAACATTCAGTACTTC. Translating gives CASSLTSTKNIQYF.

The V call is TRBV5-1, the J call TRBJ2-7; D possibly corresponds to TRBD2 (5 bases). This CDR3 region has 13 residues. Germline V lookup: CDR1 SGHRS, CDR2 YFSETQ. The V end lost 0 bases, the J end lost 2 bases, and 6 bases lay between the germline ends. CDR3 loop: CASSLAGTYEQYF. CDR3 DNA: TGCGCCAGCAGCTTGGCCGGGACCTACGAGCAGTACTTC.

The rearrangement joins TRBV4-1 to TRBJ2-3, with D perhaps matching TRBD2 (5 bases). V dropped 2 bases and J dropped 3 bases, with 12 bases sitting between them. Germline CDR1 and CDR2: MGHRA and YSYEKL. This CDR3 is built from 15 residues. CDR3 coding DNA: TGCGCCAGCAGCCAAACGGGGAAGGGAACAGATACGCAGTATTTT. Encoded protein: CASSQTGKGTDTQYF.

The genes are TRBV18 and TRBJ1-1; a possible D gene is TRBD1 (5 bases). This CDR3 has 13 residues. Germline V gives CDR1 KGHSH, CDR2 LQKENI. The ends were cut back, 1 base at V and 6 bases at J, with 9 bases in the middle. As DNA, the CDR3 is TGTGCCAGCTCACCACGTTCAGGGCCTGAAGCTTTCTTT. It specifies CASSPRSGPEAFF.

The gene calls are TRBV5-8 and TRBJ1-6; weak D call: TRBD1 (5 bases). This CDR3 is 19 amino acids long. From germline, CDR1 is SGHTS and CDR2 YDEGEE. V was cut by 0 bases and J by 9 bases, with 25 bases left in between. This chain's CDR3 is CASSLDLQGGRYNGSPLHF. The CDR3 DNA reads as TGTGCCAGCAGCTTGGATCTGCAGGGCGGTCGCTATAACGGTTCACCCCTCCACTTT. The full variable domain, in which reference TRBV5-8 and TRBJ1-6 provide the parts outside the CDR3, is EAGVTQSPTHLIKTRGQQATLRCSPISGHTSVYWYQQALGLGLQFLLWYDEGEERNRGNFPPRFSGRQFPNYSSELNVNALELEDSALYLCASSLDLQGGRYNGSPLHFGNGTRLTVT.

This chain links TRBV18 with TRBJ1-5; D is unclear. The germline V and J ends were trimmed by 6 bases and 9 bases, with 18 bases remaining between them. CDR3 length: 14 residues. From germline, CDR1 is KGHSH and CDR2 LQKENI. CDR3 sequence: CASSPGESLGPQHF. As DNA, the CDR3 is TGTGCCAGCTCCCCGGGAGAATCACTGGGGCCCCAGCATTTT.

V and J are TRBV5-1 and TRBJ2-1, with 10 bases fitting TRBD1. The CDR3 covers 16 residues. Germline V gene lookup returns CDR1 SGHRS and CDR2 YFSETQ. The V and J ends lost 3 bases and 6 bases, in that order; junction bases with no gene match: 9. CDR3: CASSSFRQGAGNEQFF. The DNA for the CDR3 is TGCGCCAGCAGCTCTTTCAGACAGGGGGCCGGCAATGAGCAGTTCTTC.

CDR3 region: CASSIIGFREHTGELFF. CDR3 DNA: TGTGCCAGTAGTATTATAGGATTCCGGGAACACACCGGGGAGCTGTTTTTT. The chain is built from TRBV19 and TRBJ2-2, with a weak D call TRBD2 (5 bases). From germline, CDR1 is LNHDA and CDR2 SQIVND (reference sequence). V lost 3 bases and J lost 3, with 17 bases in between. The CDR3 sequence is 17 residues long.

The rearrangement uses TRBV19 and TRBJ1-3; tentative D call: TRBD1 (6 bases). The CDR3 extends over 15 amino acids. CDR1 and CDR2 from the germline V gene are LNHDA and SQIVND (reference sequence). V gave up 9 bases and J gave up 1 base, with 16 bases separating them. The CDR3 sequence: CASLANRVSGNTIYF. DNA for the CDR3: TGTGCCAGCCTCGCAAACAGGGTTTCTGGAAACACCATATATTTT. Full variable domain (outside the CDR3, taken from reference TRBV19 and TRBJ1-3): DGGITQSPKYLFRKEGQNVTLSCEQNLNHDAMYWYRQDPGQGLRLIYYSQIVNDFQKGDIAEGYSVSREKKESFPLTVTSAQKNPTAFYLCASLANRVSGNTIYFGEGSWLTVV.

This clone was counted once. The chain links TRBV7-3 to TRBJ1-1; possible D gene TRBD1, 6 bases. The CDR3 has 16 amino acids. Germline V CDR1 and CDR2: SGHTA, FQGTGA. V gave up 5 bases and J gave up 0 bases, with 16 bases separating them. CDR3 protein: CASSRQAPTMNTEAFF. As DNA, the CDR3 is TGTGCCAGCAGCCGACAGGCCCCTACGATGAACACTGAAGCTTTCTTT.

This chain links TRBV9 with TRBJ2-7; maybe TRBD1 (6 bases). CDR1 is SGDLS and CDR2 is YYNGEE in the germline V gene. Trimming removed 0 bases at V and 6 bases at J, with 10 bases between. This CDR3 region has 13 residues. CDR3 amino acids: CASSVGQGSEQYF. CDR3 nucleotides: TGTGCCAGCAGCGTAGGGCAGGGGAGCGAGCAGTACTTC.

CDR3 nucleotide sequence: TGCGCCAGCAGCCATATAAGGGGACAGGGGAACCAAGAGACCCAGTACTTC. Protein sequence: CASSHIRGQGNQETQYF. The J gene is TRBJ2-5, the V gene TRBV4-1, with TRBD1 matching over 10 bases. V was clipped by 3 bases and J by 0 bases; unmatched bases: 7. Germline CDR1 and CDR2: MGHRA and YSYEKL. There are 17 residues in the CDR3.

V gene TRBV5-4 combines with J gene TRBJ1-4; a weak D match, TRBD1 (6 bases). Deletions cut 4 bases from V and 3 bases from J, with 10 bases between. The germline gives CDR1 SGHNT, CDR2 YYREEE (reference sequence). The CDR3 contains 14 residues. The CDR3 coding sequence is TGTGCCAGCAGCCGGCAGGGGCCTAATGAAAAACTGTTTTTT. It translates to CASSRQGPNEKLFF.

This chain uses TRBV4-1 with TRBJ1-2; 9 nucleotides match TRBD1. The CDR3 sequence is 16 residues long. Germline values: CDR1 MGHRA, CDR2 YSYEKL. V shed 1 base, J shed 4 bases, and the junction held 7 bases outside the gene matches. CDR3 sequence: CASSQVGGQGVYGYTF. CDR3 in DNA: TGCGCCAGCAGCCAAGTGGGGGGACAGGGAGTCTATGGCTACACCTTC.

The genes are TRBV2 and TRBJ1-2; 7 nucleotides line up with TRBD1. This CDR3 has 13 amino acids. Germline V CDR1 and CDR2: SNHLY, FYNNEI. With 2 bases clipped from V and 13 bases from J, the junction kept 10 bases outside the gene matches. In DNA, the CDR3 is TGTGCCAGCAGTGAATATCTTCGGGACAGAAGCACCTTC. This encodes CASSEYLRDRSTF.

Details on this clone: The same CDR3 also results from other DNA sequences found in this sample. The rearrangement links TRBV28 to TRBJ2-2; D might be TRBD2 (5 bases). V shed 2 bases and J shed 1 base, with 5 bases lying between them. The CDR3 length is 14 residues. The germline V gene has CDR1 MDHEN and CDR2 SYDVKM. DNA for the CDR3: TGTGCCAGCAGTTTAGGAGGGAACACCGGGGAGCTGTTTTTT. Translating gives CASSLGGNTGELFF.